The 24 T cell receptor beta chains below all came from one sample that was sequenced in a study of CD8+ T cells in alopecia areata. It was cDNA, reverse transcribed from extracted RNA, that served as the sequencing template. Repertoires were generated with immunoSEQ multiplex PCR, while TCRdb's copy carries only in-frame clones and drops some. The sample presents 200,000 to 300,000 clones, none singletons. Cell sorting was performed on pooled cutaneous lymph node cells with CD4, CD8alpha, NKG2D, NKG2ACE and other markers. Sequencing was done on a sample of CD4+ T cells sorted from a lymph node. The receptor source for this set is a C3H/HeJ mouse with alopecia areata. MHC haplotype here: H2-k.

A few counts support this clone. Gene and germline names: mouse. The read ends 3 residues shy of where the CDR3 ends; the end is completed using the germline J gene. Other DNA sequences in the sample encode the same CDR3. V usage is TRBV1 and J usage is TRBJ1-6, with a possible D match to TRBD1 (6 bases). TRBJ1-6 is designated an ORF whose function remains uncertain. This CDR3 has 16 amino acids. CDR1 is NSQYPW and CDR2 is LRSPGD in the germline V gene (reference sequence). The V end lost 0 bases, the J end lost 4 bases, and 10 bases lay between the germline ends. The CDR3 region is CTCSADRGQYNSPLYF. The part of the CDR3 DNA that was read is TGCACCTGCAGTGCAGATAGAGGACAGTATAATTCGCCC.

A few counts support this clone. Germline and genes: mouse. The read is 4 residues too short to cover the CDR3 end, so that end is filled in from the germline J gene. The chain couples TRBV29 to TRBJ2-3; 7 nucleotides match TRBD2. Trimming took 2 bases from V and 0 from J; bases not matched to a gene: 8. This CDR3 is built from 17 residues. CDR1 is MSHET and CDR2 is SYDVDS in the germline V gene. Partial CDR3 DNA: TGTGCTAGCAGTTTAGCCAATGGGGGGTCCAGTGCAGAA. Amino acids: CASSLANGGSSAE. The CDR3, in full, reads CASSLANGGSSAETLYF.

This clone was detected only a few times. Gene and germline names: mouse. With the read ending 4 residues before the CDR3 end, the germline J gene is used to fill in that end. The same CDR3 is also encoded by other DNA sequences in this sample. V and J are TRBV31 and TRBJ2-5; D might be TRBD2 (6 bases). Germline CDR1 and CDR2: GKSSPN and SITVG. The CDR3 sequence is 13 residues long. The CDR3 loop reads CAWSLLGEDTQYF. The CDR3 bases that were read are TGTGCCTGGAGTCTATTGGGGGAAGAC.

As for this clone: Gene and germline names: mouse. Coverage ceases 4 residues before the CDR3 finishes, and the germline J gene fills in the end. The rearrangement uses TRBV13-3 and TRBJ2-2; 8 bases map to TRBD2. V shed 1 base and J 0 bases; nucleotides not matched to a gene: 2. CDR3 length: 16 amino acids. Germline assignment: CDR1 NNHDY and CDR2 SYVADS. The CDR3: CASSDSGGTNTGQLYF. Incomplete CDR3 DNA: TGTGCCAGCAGTGATTCTGGGGGGACAAACACCGGG.

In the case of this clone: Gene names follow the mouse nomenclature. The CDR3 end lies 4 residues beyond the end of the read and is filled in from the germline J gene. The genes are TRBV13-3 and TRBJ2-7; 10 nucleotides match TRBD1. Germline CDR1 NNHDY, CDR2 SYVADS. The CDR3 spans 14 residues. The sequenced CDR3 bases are TGTGCCAGCAGTGTTGGGGGACAGGGGTAT. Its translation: CASSVGGQGY. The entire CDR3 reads CASSVGGQGYEQYF.

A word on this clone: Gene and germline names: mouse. The covered CDR3 bases are TGCACCTGCAGTGCAGAGGCAGGGGGAGAC. This gives the protein CTCSAEAGGD. The whole CDR3 protein is CTCSAEAGGDTQYF. The chain links TRBV1 to TRBJ2-5; 7 bases fit TRBD1. The sequenced fragment ends 4 residues before the CDR3 boundary, so the rest is inferred from the germline J gene. The germline gives CDR1 NSQYPW, CDR2 LRSPGD (reference sequence). The CDR3 covers 14 residues. Full variable domain (outside the CDR3, taken from reference TRBV1 and TRBJ2-5): VTLLEQNPRWRLVPRGQAVNLRCILKNSQYPWMSWYQQDLQKQLQWLFTLRSPGDKEVKSLPGADYLATRVTDTELRLQVANMSQGRTLYCTCSAEAGGDTQYFGPGTRLLVL.

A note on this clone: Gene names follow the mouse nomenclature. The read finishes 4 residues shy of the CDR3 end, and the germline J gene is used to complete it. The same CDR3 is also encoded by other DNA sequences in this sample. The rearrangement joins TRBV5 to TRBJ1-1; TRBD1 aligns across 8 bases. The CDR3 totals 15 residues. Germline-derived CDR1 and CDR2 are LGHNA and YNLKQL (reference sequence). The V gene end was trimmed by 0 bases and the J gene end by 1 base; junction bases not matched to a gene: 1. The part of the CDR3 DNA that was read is TGTGCCAGCAGCCAAGAAGGGACAGGAAACACA. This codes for CASSQEGTGNT. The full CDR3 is CASSQEGTGNTEVFF.

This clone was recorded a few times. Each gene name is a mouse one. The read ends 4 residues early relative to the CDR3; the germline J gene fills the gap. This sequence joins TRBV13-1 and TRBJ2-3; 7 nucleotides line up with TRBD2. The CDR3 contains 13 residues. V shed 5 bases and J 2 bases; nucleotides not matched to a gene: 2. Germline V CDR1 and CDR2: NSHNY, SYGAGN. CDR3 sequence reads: CASRWGVAETLYF. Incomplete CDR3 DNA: TGTGCCAGCAGATGGGGGGTTGCAGAA.

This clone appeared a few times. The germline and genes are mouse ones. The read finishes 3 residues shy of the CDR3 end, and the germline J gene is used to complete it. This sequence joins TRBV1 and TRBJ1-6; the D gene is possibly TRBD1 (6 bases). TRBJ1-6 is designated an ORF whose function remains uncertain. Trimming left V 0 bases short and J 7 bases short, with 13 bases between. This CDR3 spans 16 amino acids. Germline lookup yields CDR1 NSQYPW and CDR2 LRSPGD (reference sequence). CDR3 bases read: TGCACCTGCAGTGCAGATCAAAACAGGGACAATTCGCCC. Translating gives CTCSADQNRDNSP. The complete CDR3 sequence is CTCSADQNRDNSPLYF.

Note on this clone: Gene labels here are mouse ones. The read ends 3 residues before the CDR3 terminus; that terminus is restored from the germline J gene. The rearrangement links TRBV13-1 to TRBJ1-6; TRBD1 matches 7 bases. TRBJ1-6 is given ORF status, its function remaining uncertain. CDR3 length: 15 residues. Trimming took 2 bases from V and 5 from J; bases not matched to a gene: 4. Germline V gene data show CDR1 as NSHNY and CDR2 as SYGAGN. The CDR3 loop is CASSEGTENNSPLYF. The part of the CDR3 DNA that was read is TGTGCCAGCAGTGAAGGGACAGAAAATAATTCGCCC.

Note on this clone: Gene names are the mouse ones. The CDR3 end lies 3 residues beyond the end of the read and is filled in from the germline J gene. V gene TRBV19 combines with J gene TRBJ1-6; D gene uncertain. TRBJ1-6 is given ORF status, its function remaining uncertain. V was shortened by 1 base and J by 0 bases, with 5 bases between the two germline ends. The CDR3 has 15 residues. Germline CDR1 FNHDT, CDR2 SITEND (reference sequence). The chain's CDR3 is CASSIRLSYNSPLYF. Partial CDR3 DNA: TGTGCCAGCAGTATAAGACTTTCCTATAATTCGCCC.

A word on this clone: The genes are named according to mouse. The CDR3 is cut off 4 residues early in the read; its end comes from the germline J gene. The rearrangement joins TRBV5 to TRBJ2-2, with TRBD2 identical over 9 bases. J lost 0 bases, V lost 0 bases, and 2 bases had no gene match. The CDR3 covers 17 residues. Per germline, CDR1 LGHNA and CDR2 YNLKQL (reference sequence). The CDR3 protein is CASSQDWGGTNTGQLYF. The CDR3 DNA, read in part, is TGTGCCAGCAGCCAAGACTGGGGGGGAACAAACACCGGG.

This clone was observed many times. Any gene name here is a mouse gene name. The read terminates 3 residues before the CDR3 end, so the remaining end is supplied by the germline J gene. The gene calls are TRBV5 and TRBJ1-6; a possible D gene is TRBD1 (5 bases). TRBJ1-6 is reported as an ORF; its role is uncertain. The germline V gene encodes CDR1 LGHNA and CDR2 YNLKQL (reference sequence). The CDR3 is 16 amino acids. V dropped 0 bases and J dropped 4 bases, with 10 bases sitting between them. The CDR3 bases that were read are TGTGCCAGCAGCCAAGACCACGGACAATATAATTCGCCC. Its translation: CASSQDHGQYNSP. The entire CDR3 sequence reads CASSQDHGQYNSPLYF.

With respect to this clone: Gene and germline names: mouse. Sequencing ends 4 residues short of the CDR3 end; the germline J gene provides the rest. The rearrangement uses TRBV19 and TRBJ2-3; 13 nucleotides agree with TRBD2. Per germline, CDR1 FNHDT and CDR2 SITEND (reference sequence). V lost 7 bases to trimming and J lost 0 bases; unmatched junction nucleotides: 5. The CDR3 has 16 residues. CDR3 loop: CASLDWGGASAETLYF. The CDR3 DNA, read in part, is TGTGCCAGCTTGGACTGGGGGGGCGCAAGTGCAGAA.

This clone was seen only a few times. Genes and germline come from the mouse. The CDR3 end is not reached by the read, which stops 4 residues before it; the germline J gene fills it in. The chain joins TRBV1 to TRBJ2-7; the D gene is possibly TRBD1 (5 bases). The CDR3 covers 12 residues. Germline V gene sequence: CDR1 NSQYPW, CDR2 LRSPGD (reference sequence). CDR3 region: CTCTSTEYEQYF. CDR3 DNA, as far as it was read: TGCACCTGCACCTCGACAGAATAT.

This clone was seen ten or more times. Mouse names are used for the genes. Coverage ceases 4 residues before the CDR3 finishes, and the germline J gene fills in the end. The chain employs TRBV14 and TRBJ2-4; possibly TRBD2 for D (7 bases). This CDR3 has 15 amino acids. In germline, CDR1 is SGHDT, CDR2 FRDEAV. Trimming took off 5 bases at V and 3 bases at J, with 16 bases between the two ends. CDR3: CASRTTVGGQNTLYF. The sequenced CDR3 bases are TGTGCCAGCAGGACAACCGTGGGGGGCCAAAAC.

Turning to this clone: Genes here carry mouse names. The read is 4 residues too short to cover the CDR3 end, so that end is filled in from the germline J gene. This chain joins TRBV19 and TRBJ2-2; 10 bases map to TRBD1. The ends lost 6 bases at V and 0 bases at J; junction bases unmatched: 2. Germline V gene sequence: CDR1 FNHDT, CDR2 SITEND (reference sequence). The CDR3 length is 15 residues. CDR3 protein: CASMTGGTNTGQLYF. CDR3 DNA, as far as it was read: TGTGCCAGCATGACAGGGGGCACAAACACCGGG.

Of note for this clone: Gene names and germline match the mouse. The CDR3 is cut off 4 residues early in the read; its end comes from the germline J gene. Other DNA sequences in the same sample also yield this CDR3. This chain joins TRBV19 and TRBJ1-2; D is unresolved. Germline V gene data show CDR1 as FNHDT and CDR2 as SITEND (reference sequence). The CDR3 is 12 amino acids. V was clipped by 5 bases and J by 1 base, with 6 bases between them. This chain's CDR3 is CASSRGNSDYTF. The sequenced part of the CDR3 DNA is TGTGCCAGCAGCAGAGGAAACTCC.

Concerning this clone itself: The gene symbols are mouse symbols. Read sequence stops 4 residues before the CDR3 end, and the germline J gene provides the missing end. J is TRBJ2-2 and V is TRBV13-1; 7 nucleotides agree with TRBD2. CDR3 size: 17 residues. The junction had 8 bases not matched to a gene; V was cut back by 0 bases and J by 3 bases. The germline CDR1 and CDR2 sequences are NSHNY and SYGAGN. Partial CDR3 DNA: TGTGCCAGCAGTGATGGCCCTGGGGGACGGGACACCGGG. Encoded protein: CASSDGPGGRDTG. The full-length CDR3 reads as CASSDGPGGRDTGQLYF.

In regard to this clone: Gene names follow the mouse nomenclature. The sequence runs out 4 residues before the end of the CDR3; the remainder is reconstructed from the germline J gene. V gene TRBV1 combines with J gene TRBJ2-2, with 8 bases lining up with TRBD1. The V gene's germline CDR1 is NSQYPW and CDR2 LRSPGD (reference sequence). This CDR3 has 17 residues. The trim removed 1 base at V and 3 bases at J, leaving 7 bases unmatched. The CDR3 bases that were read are TGCACCTGCAGTGCAGCGCCAGGGGGCGAGGACACCGGG. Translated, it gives CTCSAAPGGEDTG. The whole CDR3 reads CTCSAAPGGEDTGQLYF.

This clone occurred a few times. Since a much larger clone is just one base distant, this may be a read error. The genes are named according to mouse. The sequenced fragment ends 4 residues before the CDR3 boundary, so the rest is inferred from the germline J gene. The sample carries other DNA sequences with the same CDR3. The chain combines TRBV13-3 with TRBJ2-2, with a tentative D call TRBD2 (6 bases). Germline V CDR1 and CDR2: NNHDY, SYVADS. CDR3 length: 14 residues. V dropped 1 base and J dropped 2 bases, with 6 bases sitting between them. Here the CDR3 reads CASSDWGNTGQLYF. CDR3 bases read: TGTGCCAGCAGTGATTGGGGGAACACCGGG.

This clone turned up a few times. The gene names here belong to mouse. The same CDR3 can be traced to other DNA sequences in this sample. CDR3: CASSIRQGGDTQYF. The DNA read from the CDR3 is TGTGCCAGCAGTATAAGGCAGGGAGGGGAC. The J gene is TRBJ2-5, the V gene TRBV19; possible D gene TRBD1, 5 bases. The read comes to an end 4 residues before the CDR3 does, leaving the germline J gene to fill in the end. CDR1 and CDR2 (germline): FNHDT, SITEND (reference sequence). This CDR3 comprises 14 residues.

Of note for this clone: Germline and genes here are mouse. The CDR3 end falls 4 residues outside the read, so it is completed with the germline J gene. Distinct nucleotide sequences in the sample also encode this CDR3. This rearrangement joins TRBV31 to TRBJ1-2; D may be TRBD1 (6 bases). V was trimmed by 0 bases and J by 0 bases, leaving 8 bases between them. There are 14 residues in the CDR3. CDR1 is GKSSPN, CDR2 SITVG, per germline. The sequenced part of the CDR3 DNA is TGTGCCTGGAGTCTGGGACATGCAAACTCC. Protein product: CAWSLGHANS. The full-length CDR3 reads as CAWSLGHANSDYTF.

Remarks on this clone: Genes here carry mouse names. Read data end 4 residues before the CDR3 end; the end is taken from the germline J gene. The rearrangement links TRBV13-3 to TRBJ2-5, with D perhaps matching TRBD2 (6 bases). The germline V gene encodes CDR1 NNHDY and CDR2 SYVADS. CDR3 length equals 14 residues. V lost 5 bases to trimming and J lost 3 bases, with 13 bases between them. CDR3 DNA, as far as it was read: TGTGCCAGCAGCCCCGAACTGGGTCAAGAC. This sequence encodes CASSPELGQD. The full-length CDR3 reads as CASSPELGQDTQYF.